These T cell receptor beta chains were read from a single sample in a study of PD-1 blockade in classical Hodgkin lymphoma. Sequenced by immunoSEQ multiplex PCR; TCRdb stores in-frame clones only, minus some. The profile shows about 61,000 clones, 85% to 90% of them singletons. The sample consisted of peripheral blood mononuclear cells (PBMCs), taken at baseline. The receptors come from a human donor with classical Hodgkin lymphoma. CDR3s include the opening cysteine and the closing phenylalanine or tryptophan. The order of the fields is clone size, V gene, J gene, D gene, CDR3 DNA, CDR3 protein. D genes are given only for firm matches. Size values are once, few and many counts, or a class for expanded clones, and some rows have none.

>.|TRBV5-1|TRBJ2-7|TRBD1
TGCGCCAGCAGCAAGGATCCTCCGGGACAGGGCTCCTACGAGCAGTACTTC
CASSKDPPGQGSYEQYF
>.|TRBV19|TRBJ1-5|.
TGTGCCAGTAGTATAGAAGGGGGGCTTCCCAATCAGCCCCAGCATTTT
CASSIEGGLPNQPQHF
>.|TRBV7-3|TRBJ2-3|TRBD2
TGTGCCAGCAGCCCTTCCGGGACTAGTCACACAGATACGCAGTATTTT
CASSPSGTSHTDTQYF
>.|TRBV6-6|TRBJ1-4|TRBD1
TGTGCCAGCAGTGAGGGGACAGTAAATGAAAAACTGTTTTTT
CASSEGTVNEKLFF
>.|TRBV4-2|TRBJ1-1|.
TGTGCCAGCAGCCCCCTACAAACCGTAGGCACTGAAGCTTTCTTT
CASSPLQTVGTEAFF
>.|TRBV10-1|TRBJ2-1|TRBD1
TGCGCCAGCAGGACAGGGGATGAGCAGTTCTTC
CASRTGDEQFF
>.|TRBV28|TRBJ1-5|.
TGTGCCAGCAGTAAGGGGAGGGTATTGGTTAATCAGCCCCAGCATTTT
CASSKGRVLVNQPQHF
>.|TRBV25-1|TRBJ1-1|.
TGTGCCAGCAGGGACACAGAGTCGGCTTTCTTT
CASRDTESAFF
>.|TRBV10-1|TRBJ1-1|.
TGCGCCAGCAGTGAGTCCTATAACACTGAAGCTTTCTTT
CASSESYNTEAFF
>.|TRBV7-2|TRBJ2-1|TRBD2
TGTGCCAGCAGCTCGCGACCGGGGGGGCGGTTGAATAATGAGCAGTTCTTC
CASSSRPGGRLNNEQFF
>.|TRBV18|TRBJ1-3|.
TGTGCCACCGGAGAGGCAGCTAACTCTGGAAACACCATATATTTT
CATGEAANSGNTIYF
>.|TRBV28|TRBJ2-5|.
TGTGCCAGCAGTAGGGGAGTCCAGTACTTC
CASSRGVQYF
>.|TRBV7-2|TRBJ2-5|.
TGTGCCAGCAGCTTAGGGGCGCAGGAGACCCAGTACTTC
CASSLGAQETQYF
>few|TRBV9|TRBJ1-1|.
TGTGCCAGCAGCGTAGTGGGGGGAGCTGAAGCTTTCTTT
CASSVVGGAEAFF
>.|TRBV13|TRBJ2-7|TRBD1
TGTGCCAGCAGCCCAAGCCAGGGGGACACCTACGAGCAGTACTTC
CASSPSQGDTYEQYF
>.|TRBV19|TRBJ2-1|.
TGTGCCAGTAGTCCAACTAGTTTCAATGAGCAGTTCTTC
CASSPTSFNEQFF
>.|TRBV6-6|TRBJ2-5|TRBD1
TGTGCCAGCAGTTACTCGGCAACAGGGGTACAAGAGACCCAGTACTTC
CASSYSATGVQETQYF
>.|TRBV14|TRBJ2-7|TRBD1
TGTGCCAGCAGCCAGGGACAGGGGGCACCGCGGGAGCAGTACTTC
CASSQGQGAPREQYF
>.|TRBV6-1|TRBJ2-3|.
TGTGCCAGCAGTGAAAGTGGAGATACGCAGTATTTT
CASSESGDTQYF
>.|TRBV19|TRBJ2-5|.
TGTGCCAGTAGCTACGCACCACGGGAGACCCAGTACTTC
CASSYAPRETQYF
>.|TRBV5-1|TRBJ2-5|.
TGCGCCAGCAGCTTGAGGGTGGGAGTTTGGGAGACCCAGTACTTC
CASSLRVGVWETQYF
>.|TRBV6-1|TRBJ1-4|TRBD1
TGTGCCACCAGAAACCTTCAGGGGGGTAGTGAAAAACTGTTTTTT
CATRNLQGGSEKLFF
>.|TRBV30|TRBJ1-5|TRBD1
TGTGCCTGGAGTGTGGGACAGGGGGCTCAGCCCCAGCATTTT
CAWSVGQGAQPQHF
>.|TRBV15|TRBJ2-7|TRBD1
TGTGCCACCAGCAGAGGCTTAACAGGGGTAGCCGAGCAGTACTTC
CATSRGLTGVAEQYF
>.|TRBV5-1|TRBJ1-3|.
TGCGCCAGCAGCTCCCGGGGCGGCATATTTAGCTCTGGAAACACCATATATTTT
CASSSRGGIFSSGNTIYF
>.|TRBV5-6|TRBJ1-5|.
TGTGCCAGCAGCTTGGCTAGCAATCAGCCCCAGCATTTT
CASSLASNQPQHF
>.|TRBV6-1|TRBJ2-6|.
TGTGCCAGCAGTGAAGCGCTTCATTCAGCGGCCAACGTCCTGACTTTC
CASSEALHSAANVLTF
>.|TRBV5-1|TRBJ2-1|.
TGCGCCAGCAGCTTGGACAGGGTGGGCCTCGTTTACAATGAGCAGTTCTTC
CASSLDRVGLVYNEQFF
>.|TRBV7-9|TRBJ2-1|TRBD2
TGTGCCAGCAGCCCCCCCGCAAGCGGGGGGACAAATGAGCAGTTCTTC
CASSPPASGGTNEQFF
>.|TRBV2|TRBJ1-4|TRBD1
TGTGCCAGCAGTACAGGGGTATGGGATGAAAAACTGTTTTTT
CASSTGVWDEKLFF
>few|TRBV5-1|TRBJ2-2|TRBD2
TGCGCCAGCAGCTCCGGACTAGCTCAGGCCGGGGAGCTGTTTTTT
CASSSGLAQAGELFF
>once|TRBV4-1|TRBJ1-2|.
TGCGCCAGCAGCCAAGGCCCTGGGGGACCGTCGTACTATGGCTACACCTTC
CASSQGPGGPSYYGYTF
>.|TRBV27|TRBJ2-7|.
TGTGCCAGCAGTCCCTCGACAGACTCCTACGAGCAGTACTTC
CASSPSTDSYEQYF
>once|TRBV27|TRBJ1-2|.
TGTGCCAGCGGCCTCAGGAACTATGGCTACACCTTC
CASGLRNYGYTF
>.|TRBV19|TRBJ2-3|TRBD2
TGTGCCAGTAGTATCGGGAGACTAGCGGGGGAATCGCAGTATTTT
CASSIGRLAGESQYF
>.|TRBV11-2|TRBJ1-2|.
TGTGCCAGCAGTCCTTCTGGGGTCCCCGGCTCTGGCTACACCTTC
CASSPSGVPGSGYTF